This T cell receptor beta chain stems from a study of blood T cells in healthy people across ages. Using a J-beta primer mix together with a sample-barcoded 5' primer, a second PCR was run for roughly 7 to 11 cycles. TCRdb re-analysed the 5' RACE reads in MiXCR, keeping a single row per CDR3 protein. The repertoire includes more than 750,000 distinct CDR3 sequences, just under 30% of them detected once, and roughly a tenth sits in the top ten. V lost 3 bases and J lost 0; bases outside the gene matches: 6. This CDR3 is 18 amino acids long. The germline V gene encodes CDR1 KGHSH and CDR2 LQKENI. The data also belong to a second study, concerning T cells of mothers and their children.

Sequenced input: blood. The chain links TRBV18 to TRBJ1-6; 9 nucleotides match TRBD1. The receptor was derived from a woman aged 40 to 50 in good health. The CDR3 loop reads CASSPRDRASSYNSPLHF. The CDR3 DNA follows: TGTGCCAGCTCACCCCGGGACAGGGCCTCCTCCTATAATTCACCCCTCCACTTT.